Here is one T cell receptor beta chain with its context. Its antigen is unknown. The data stem from a study of cytomegalovirus exposure and HLA in healthy donors. Study summary: A preliminary data release comprised roughly 80 million unique TCRs obtained from HLA-typed donors. Study conclusions and caveats: Donor immune exposure was known only as CMV serostatus. Published work reported that the classifier diagnosed cytomegalovirus status with high specificity and sensitivity. Per published accounts, TCR beta sequences correctly predicted the HLA-A and HLA-B alleles of most subjects.

The ends were cut back, 6 bases at V and 7 bases at J, with 13 bases in the middle. CDR1 is MNHNY and CDR2 is SVGAGI in the germline V gene (reference sequence). This CDR3 is built from 14 residues. The PCR used 60 Vbeta and 13 Jbeta primers. The repertoire was sequenced with immunoSEQ multiplex PCR; TCRdb's copy has only in-frame clones and lacks some. The repertoire holds about 130,000 clones, with roughly 71% as singletons. The receptor was derived from a woman between 50 and 59 years old in good health and CMV-seropositive. This chain connects TRBV6-6 to TRBJ1-6; D is possibly TRBD1 (6 bases). Material: PBMCs. CDR3 protein: CASSPRGPNSPLHF. The CDR3 DNA sequence: TGTGCCAGCAGCCCCAGGGGCCCGAATTCACCCCTCCACTTT.